These T cell receptor beta chains were read from a single sample in a study of response to subunit inactivated influenza vaccine. TCRdb analysed the RT-PCR reads with MiXCR anew, one entry per CDR3 protein. The sample consists of fewer than 750,000 distinct CDR3 sequences, approximately 14% of them appearing once. This material consisted of PBMCs from blood, taken about 12 days after vaccination. The receptors shown here come from a man between 50 and 59 years old who received an inactivated influenza vaccine. Both conserved end residues are part of each CDR3. The D gene is left open where the match is weak. Expanded clones are given a class, and other clones once, few, many or no size at all.

v_gene: TRBV2; j_gene: TRBJ2-4; d_gene: .; abundance: few; CDR3nt: TGTGCCAGCAACAAGGTGGGGCAAAACATTCAGTACTTC; CDR3aa: CASNKVGQNIQYF
v_gene: TRBV25-1; j_gene: TRBJ1-2; d_gene: TRBD1; abundance: many; CDR3nt: TGTGCCAGCAGTGAATCCGGACAGGTTGGGTATGGCTACACCTTC; CDR3aa: CASSESGQVGYGYTF
v_gene: TRBV29-1; j_gene: TRBJ2-5; d_gene: .; abundance: many; CDR3nt: TGCAGCGCTGCCGGGGAAGAGACCCAGTACTTC; CDR3aa: CSAAGEETQYF
v_gene: TRBV4-2; j_gene: TRBJ2-1; d_gene: TRBD2; abundance: .; CDR3nt: TGTGCCAGCAGCCAAGCCACTACCGGGACTAGCGGAAGTAATGAGCAGTTCTTC; CDR3aa: CASSQATTGTSGSNEQFF
v_gene: TRBV29-1; j_gene: TRBJ1-2; d_gene: TRBD1; abundance: few; CDR3nt: TGCAGCGTTGAAGTACAGGGGGCAGACTATGGCTACACCTTC; CDR3aa: CSVEVQGADYGYTF
v_gene: TRBV5-1; j_gene: TRBJ2-3; d_gene: .; abundance: many; CDR3nt: TGCGCCAGCAGCTCGGCCGTACCTAGGGGAGATACGCAGTATTTT; CDR3aa: CASSSAVPRGDTQYF
v_gene: TRBV4-1; j_gene: TRBJ2-2; d_gene: TRBD2; abundance: .; CDR3nt: TGCGCCAGCAGCCAAGATTCGGGGATAGCGGGTATCGGGGAGCTGTTTTTT; CDR3aa: CASSQDSGIAGIGELFF
v_gene: TRBV5-1; j_gene: TRBJ1-4; d_gene: .; abundance: .; CDR3nt: TGCGCCAGCAGCTTTAGAGGGGCAGATGAAAAACTGTTTTTT; CDR3aa: CASSFRGADEKLFF
v_gene: TRBV21-1; j_gene: TRBJ2-7; d_gene: .; abundance: few; CDR3nt: TGTGCCAGCAGCCACAATAAGAGACAGGGGGATTCCTACGAGCAGTACTTC; CDR3aa: CASSHNKRQGDSYEQYF
v_gene: TRBV6-1; j_gene: TRBJ2-2; d_gene: .; abundance: .; CDR3nt: TGTGCCAGCGCCTGGACGCGGAACACCGGGGAGCTGTTTTTT; CDR3aa: CASAWTRNTGELFF
v_gene: TRBV5-1; j_gene: TRBJ1-1; d_gene: TRBD1; abundance: few; CDR3nt: TGCGCCAGCAGCGGGACAGGGACGTTCAGGGACACTGAAGCTTTCTTT; CDR3aa: CASSGTGTFRDTEAFF
v_gene: TRBV2; j_gene: TRBJ2-4; d_gene: .; abundance: .; CDR3nt: TGTGCCAGCAGTGAAGCTGGCAGGGGACTCACCAAAAACATTCAGTACTTC; CDR3aa: CASSEAGRGLTKNIQYF
v_gene: TRBV7-2; j_gene: TRBJ2-7; d_gene: .; abundance: few; CDR3nt: TGTGCCAGCAGCTTAGCGCTCATTCCCAGGGGGAGGTTTTACGAGCAGTACTTC; CDR3aa: CASSLALIPRGRFYEQYF
v_gene: TRBV4-3; j_gene: TRBJ2-1; d_gene: TRBD1; abundance: few; CDR3nt: TGCGCCAGCAGGAGGGACAGGGGCACCAATGAGCAGTTCTTC; CDR3aa: CASRRDRGTNEQFF
v_gene: TRBV29-1; j_gene: TRBJ2-1; d_gene: .; abundance: .; CDR3nt: TGCAGCGTTGATAAAGGCCTAGTAGCGGCCGAATACAATGAGCAGTTCTTC; CDR3aa: CSVDKGLVAAEYNEQFF
v_gene: TRBV12-3/TRBV12-4; j_gene: TRBJ2-5; d_gene: TRBD2; abundance: few; CDR3nt: TGTGCCAGCAGCCCCGGGACTAGATGGGAGACCCAGTACTTC; CDR3aa: CASSPGTRWETQYF
v_gene: TRBV20-1; j_gene: TRBJ1-2; d_gene: .; abundance: many; CDR3nt: TGCAGTGCTAGAACAATGGGAGGCCCAGGGAAGGAGACCTATGGCTACACCTTC; CDR3aa: CSARTMGGPGKETYGYTF
v_gene: TRBV12-3/TRBV12-4; j_gene: TRBJ2-7; d_gene: .; abundance: few; CDR3nt: TGTGCCAGCAGTTTAGTCATGAATATCGAGCAGTACTTC; CDR3aa: CASSLVMNIEQYF
v_gene: TRBV20-1; j_gene: TRBJ1-5; d_gene: TRBD1; abundance: .; CDR3nt: TGCAGTGCCTGGACAGGGGATCAGCCCCAGCATTTT; CDR3aa: CSAWTGDQPQHF
v_gene: TRBV20-1; j_gene: TRBJ2-1; d_gene: .; abundance: .; CDR3nt: TGCAGTGCTAGACCCCGGCAGTCTGGCGAAGTTTGGAATGAGCAGTTCTTC; CDR3aa: CSARPRQSGEVWNEQFF
v_gene: TRBV2; j_gene: TRBJ1-2; d_gene: .; abundance: .; CDR3nt: TGTGCCAGCAGTGGATCGGGGAACTATGGCTACACCTTC; CDR3aa: CASSGSGNYGYTF
v_gene: TRBV21-1; j_gene: TRBJ2-7; d_gene: .; abundance: few; CDR3nt: TGTGCCAGCAGCAAAGCGCTTGGACAGGGGGCCGAGGAGTCCCCGACCTACGAGCAGTACTTC; CDR3aa: CASSKALGQGAEESPTYEQYF
v_gene: TRBV12-3/TRBV12-4; j_gene: TRBJ1-2; d_gene: .; abundance: few; CDR3nt: TGTGCCAGCAGTTTTGGAAGAGCGTCCGAACGCCAGTCTGGCTACACCTTC; CDR3aa: CASSFGRASERQSGYTF
v_gene: TRBV12-3/TRBV12-4; j_gene: TRBJ2-7; d_gene: .; abundance: .; CDR3nt: TGTGCCAGCAGTGTAGATCCTGGCGTAGAGCAGTACTTC; CDR3aa: CASSVDPGVEQYF